Listed below are T cell receptor beta chains from one sample, sequenced in a study of OX40 agonist ivuxolimab in advanced cancers. Repertoires were generated with immunoSEQ multiplex PCR, while TCRdb's copy carries only in-frame clones and drops some. The data hold tens of thousands of clones, with approximately 80% observed a single time. Sample: CD4+ or CD8+ T cells sorted from blood, taken in a trial of the OX40 agonist ivuxolimab. Receptor source: an adult with an advanced solid tumor such as melanoma, head and neck, liver or kidney cancer. CDR3s include the opening cysteine and the closing phenylalanine or tryptophan.

>16|TRBV11-3
CASSPRTGSSYNEQFF
>15|TRBV27
CASSSGDRRLGEQYF
>14|TRBV9
CASSATWLFYGYTF
>14|TRBV28
CASTRDGTNQPQHF
>14|TRBV9
CASTTKTDSYEQYF
>15|TRBV9
CASSVVPGGRVEQFF
>13|TRBV11-1
CASSSPKGYGYTF
>17|TRBV19
CASSIQPQITLNYGYTF
>11|TRBV4-1
CASSGPYEQYF
>15|TRBV6-5
CASSYSISGSLLLSF
>11|TRBV7-9
CASILGDEQYF
>15|TRBV19
CASRHSGSGVYEQFF
>15|TRBV30
CAWSEGQGTNYGYTF
>15|TRBV5-1
CASSFLPGGATEAFF
>15|TRBV4-3
CASSQDSSSYNEQFF
>16|TRBV7-6
CASSFPRQAGTNEQYF
>14|TRBV6-5
CASSWGTGESEQFF
>15|TRBV5-1
CASSLGGQGGTEAFF
>16|TRBV7-8
CASSLESDRGGNEQFF
>15|TRBV7-9
CASSFGVAGRDTQYF
>11|TRBV20-1
CSARSADTQYF
>15|TRBV5-5
CASSLDGDSGYGYTF
>14|TRBV28
CASTTPSRSYEQYF
>12|TRBV2
CASSGGNYGYTF
>15|TRBV19
CASSIQGLGSEKLFF
>15|TRBV7-2
CASSEGTSSLYEQYF
>12|TRBV6-5
CASSPPTGEAFF
>13|TRBV7-3
CASSLGSLNEQFF
>16|TRBV28
CASIAAGGSSYNEQFF
>14|TRBV7-9
CASSLSGLNTEAFF
>16|TRBV5-4
CASSRAWDRVSYEQYF
>15|TRBV7-8
CASSLAGTASYEQYF
>14|TRBV5-6
CASSLWGMDEKLFF
>14|TRBV6-5
CASSYSWRGQPQHF
>15|TRBV5-4
CASSPGTSGRGEQFF
>15|TRBV6-5
CASSLGGSGANVLTF